This TCR beta chain was documented in a study of blood T cells in healthy people across ages (dated by TCRdb to 2015 to 2017). For context, the study as a whole: In model experiments, roughly one uniquely barcoded TCR beta cDNA molecule per two T cells was captured by template switching. Using deep sequencing normalized with unique cDNA molecular identifiers, the study measured how TCR beta repertoire diversity changes with age. The donors were divided into four age groups: young (average around 15 years), middle-aged (approximately 41), aged (about 60) and long-lived (82). To avoid experimental bias, donors of different ages were spread randomly across the sequencing lanes. Two additional independent replicas of 1 million unique cDNA reads from the same blood draw were analyzed for two donors (one aged 18 to 30 and one aged 80 or older).

Library generation was performed with 5' RACE. TCRdb shows the sequencer as Illumina HiSeq 2500. A second roughly 6 to 11 cycle PCR used a sample-barcoded 5' primer and a J-beta primer mix. A unique molecular identifier was introduced onto each TCR beta cDNA molecule by a template-switch 5' adaptor carrying 12 random nucleotides. Each sample yielded at least 3 million CDR3-containing paired-end reads. All of the RNA was converted into first-strand cDNA using the Mint cDNA synthesis kit, with a TRBC-specific oligonucleotide serving as the primer. After uracil-DNA glycosylase treatment, a first 18-cycle PCR used universal primers M1SS and BC2_uni_R on all cDNA. As for the authors' bioinformatics: For normalization, 1 million high-quality reads, each with a distinct molecular identifier, were randomly selected from each sample. Instead of being binned into consensus sequences, reads with shared molecular identifiers were discarded. MiTCR, set to a Q25 quality threshold and the strictest error-elimination algorithm, was used for CDR3 identification, clonotype clustering and error correction. A nonparametric unseen species model with Euler transformation was used to estimate a lower bound on total TCR beta diversity. TCRdb trimmed public reads at Q25 via fastp, called clones via MiXCR and kept in-frame beta chains. A single entry per CDR3 protein holds the most common genes and DNA from its merged rows. None of the V and J calls come from the authors' own analysis; TCRdb made them. The sample yields hundreds of thousands of distinct CDR3 sequences; about 34% were counted once. The ten largest clones take up about 16% of the sample.

The investigation overall reported the following: The CMV infection status of donors was not known, potentially confounding age-related changes in expanded clonotypes. Estimates of total diversity based on one million sequenced T cells were regarded as lower bounds and as underestimates. Compared with the aged group, the long-lived group had more naive CD4+ T cells, fewer expanded clones and increased TCR diversity, suggesting age selection. A strong correlation was found between observed TCR beta diversity and the percentage of naive T cells measured by flow cytometry. Because profiling used bulk unsorted PBMCs, naive and antigen-experienced compartments could not be compared conclusively. Observed TCR beta diversity per million T cells fell roughly linearly with age, and a significant reduction was already apparent by age roughly 40.

With respect to this clonotype: Its antigen target is currently unknown. No base qualities exist here, and no much larger clone lies one base off it.

Reading the germline V gene (reference sequence) gives CDR1 DFQATT and CDR2 SNEGSKA. Between the V and J ends, shortened by 3 bases and 0 bases respectively, the junction contains 11 bases. The cysteine opens and the phenylalanine closes a CDR3 of 14 amino acids. Here the CDR3 DNA is all that survives: 42 bases in frame from base 1. The approximately 39 donors, aged about 6 to 95 years, were systemically healthy Caucasian individuals from Russia. Each donor gave 9.5 to 10 milliliters of peripheral blood, drawn into EDTA-treated Vacutainer tubes. PBMCs were isolated by Ficoll-Paque density-gradient centrifugation, with at least 7 million obtained per sample. Trizol reagent was used to extract total RNA from PBMCs, with at least 6 micrograms per sample. For every donor, an aliquot of PBMCs went through flow cytometry to measure the percentages of naive CD45RAhigh/CD27high T cells.

Specimen: blood. The sequence came from a woman aged 80 or over in good health. Donor details come from another sample of the same person, matched by shared clones. The rearranged segments are TRBV20-1 and TRBJ1-1, with a weak D call of TRBD1 (5 bases match). The CDR3 in this case is CSARWGPLNTEAFF. The sequenced DNA: TGCAGTGCTAGGTGGGGACCGCTGAACACTGAAGCTTTCTTT.